A single sample is the source of the 13 T cell receptor beta chains below, sequenced in a study of T cells in Graves' hyperthyroidism and ophthalmopathy. RNA transcripts yielded amplified TCR beta CDR3 regions. HTBI primers drove first-round RT-PCR of the TCR CDR3. TCRdb fed the multiplex PCR reads into MiXCR, producing one record per CDR3 protein. Of fewer than 500,000 distinct CDR3 sequences listed, approximately 14% are singletons. Sample: blood. These receptors came from a woman younger than 45 with Graves' ophthalmopathy.

This clonotype was picked up many times. This chain links TRBV28 with TRBJ1-5; D remains ambiguous. Germline V gene sequence: CDR1 MDHEN, CDR2 SYDVKM. Between the trimmed V and J ends, which lost 7 bases and 5 bases, there was a span of 18 bases. The CDR3 length is 15 residues. CDR3 region: CASTEIGIVYQPQHF. The CDR3 DNA sequence: TGTGCCAGCACTGAGATTGGTATAGTATATCAGCCCCAGCATTTT.

This clonotype was seen many times. This sequence joins TRBV11-1 and TRBJ2-2; D ambiguous. V was trimmed by 5 bases and J by 2 bases, leaving 6 bases between them. The CDR3 has 13 amino acids. Germline V lookup: CDR1 SGHAT, CDR2 FQDESV (reference sequence). The CDR3 DNA is TGTGCCAGCAGCGCGGAAAACACCGGGGAGCTGTTTTTT. Translation: CASSAENTGELFF.

This clonotype was seen at least ten times. The V and J genes are TRBV3-1 and TRBJ1-4, with 7 bases that match TRBD1. Germline trimming cut 2 bases from V and 7 bases from J; bases unmatched to any gene: 10. The germline CDR1 and CDR2 sequences are LGHDT and YNNKEL (reference sequence). The CDR3 sequence is 16 residues long. CDR3: CASSQPDRVSGEKLFF. Here the CDR3 DNA reads TGTGCCAGCAGCCAACCCGACAGGGTTTCGGGTGAAAAACTGTTTTTT.

At least ten counts were recorded for this clonotype. The gene calls are TRBV3-1 and TRBJ1-4, with D possibly matching TRBD1 (6 bases). The length of the CDR3 is 14 residues. V lost 6 bases and J 4 bases, leaving 12 bases between the germline ends. CDR1 is LGHDT and CDR2 is YNNKEL in the germline V gene (reference sequence). For the CDR3, the DNA is TGTGCCAGCAGGACAAGCAGGGGTAATGAAAAACTGTTTTTT. This encodes CASRTSRGNEKLFF.

The CDR3 DNA follows: TGTGCCAGCAGTCCCCGGACAGCCAGGTTGGCCTATGGCTACACCTTC. Translating it yields CASSPRTARLAYGYTF. The rearrangement links TRBV28 to TRBJ1-2, with D possibly matching TRBD1 (6 bases). The V gene lost 5 bases and the J gene lost 4 bases, with 20 bases spanning the gap. CDR3 length equals 16 residues. Germline loops: CDR1 MDHEN, CDR2 SYDVKM.

The gene calls are TRBV19 and TRBJ2-7; the D gene could be TRBD1 or TRBD2 (5 bases each). The CDR3 runs 15 residues. Germline lookup yields CDR1 LNHDA and CDR2 SQIVND (reference sequence). The V end was cut by 3 bases, the J end by 2 bases, with 14 bases between. For the CDR3, the DNA is TGTGCCAGTAGTATTTTCGGGACCGTGCCCTACGAGCAGTACTTC. Amino acid sequence: CASSIFGTVPYEQYF.

Many counts were recorded for this clonotype. V is TRBV19 and J is TRBJ2-5; 8 nucleotides line up with TRBD1. Germline CDR1 is LNHDA and CDR2 is SQIVND (reference sequence). The ends lost 9 bases at V and 5 bases at J; junction bases unmatched: 8. CDR3 length: 13 residues. For the CDR3, the DNA is TGTGCCAGCCACCCAGGGGGCAGCGAGACCCAGTACTTC. It specifies CASHPGGSETQYF.

The chain uses TRBV5-4 and TRBJ2-5, with TRBD2 identical over 15 bases. The CDR3 runs 17 residues. V lost 2 bases, J lost 1 base, and 3 bases stayed unmatched. Germline CDR1 reads SGHNT; CDR2 reads YYREEE (reference sequence). In DNA form, the CDR3 reads TGTGCCAGCAGCTTAGGGACTAGCGGGGGGAGCCAAGAGACCCAGTACTTC. Translated: CASSLGTSGGSQETQYF. The full variable domain, with the rest looked up from reference TRBV5-4 and TRBJ2-5, is ETGVTQSPTHLIKTRGQQVTLRCSSQSGHNTVSWYQQALGQGPQFIFQYYREEENGRGNFPPRFSGLQFPNYSSELNVNALELDDSALYLCASSLGTSGGSQETQYFGPGTRLLVL.

The V and J genes are TRBV2 and TRBJ2-7; D possibly corresponds to TRBD1 (6 bases). The CDR3 length is 14 residues. V shed 6 bases and J shed 2 bases, with 14 bases lying between them. Per the germline V gene, CDR1 is SNHLY and CDR2 is FYNNEI. CDR3 residues: CASRDSVGPYEQYF. As DNA, the CDR3 is TGTGCCAGCAGGGACAGCGTGGGTCCCTACGAGCAGTACTTC. Variable domain in full (rest from reference TRBV2 and TRBJ2-7): EPEVTQTPSHQVTQMGQEVILRCVPISNHLYFYWYRQILGQKVEFLVSFYNNEISEKSEIFDDQFSVERPDGSNFTLKIRSTKLEDSAMYFCASRDSVGPYEQYFGPGTRLTVT.

This clonotype was counted at least ten times. J is TRBJ1-1 and V is TRBV20-1; D gene unclear. Germline V gives CDR1 DFQATT, CDR2 SNEGSKA (reference sequence). V was shortened by 3 bases and J by 6 bases, with 14 bases between the two germline ends. The CDR3 runs 13 residues. CDR3 nucleotides: TGCAGTGCTAGCCGACACCTCAGGCCTGAAGCTTTCTTT. Residues: CSASRHLRPEAFF.

This clonotype has more than one count but fewer than ten. V and J are TRBV19 and TRBJ1-5, with D unclear. Trimming took 3 bases from V and 7 from J, leaving 25 bases between them. This CDR3 spans 18 amino acids. Germline V gives CDR1 LNHDA, CDR2 SQIVND (reference sequence). This CDR3 reads CASSINLRGAGLIQPQHF. The CDR3, as DNA: TGTGCCAGTAGTATTAATTTACGGGGAGCGGGCCTCATCCAGCCCCAGCATTTT. Using reference TRBV19 and TRBJ1-5 for the parts outside the CDR3, the full variable domain is DGGITQSPKYLFRKEGQNVTLSCEQNLNHDAMYWYRQDPGQGLRLIYYSQIVNDFQKGDIAEGYSVSREKKESFPLTVTSAQKNPTAFYLCASSINLRGAGLIQPQHFGDGTRLSIL.

The rearrangement uses TRBV28 and TRBJ1-6; TRBD1 aligns across 8 bases. The CDR3 consists of 17 residues. The germline CDR1 and CDR2 sequences are MDHEN and SYDVKM. Trimming removed 3 bases from V and 7 bases from J; junction bases left unmatched: 11. The CDR3 coding sequence is TGTGCCAGCAGTTTTCTCGAGACGGGACAGGTCAATTCACCCCTCCACTTT. Its translation: CASSFLETGQVNSPLHF.

The rearrangement uses TRBV14 and TRBJ1-1; D remains ambiguous. Trimming left V 0 bases short and J 6 bases short, with 11 bases between. The CDR3 extends over 14 amino acids. CDR1 is SGHDN, CDR2 FVKESK, per germline. In DNA form, the CDR3 reads TGTGCCAGCAGCCAAGATAGCGTGAGATCTGAAGCTTTCTTT. Translating it yields CASSQDSVRSEAFF.